A selection of T cell receptor beta chains follows, all from one sample in a study of T cell changes during pregnancy in multiple sclerosis. The repertoire was sequenced with immunoSEQ multiplex PCR; TCRdb's copy has only in-frame clones and lacks some. The sample contains some 93,000 clones, roughly 91% of which appear only once. The sample consisted of peripheral blood, taken after pregnancy. These receptors all stem from a female donor in good health, enrolled as a control in a pregnancy study. CDR3s include the opening cysteine and the closing phenylalanine or tryptophan. A D gene is named only where the DNA matches it firmly. Where a row states a size, it is once, few, many or the class of an expanded clone; other rows omit it.

CDR3nt: TGTGCCAGCAGCTTCCACGACAGGGGGAAAGACTATGGCTACACCTTC
CDR3aa: CASSFHDRGKDYGYTF
d_gene: TRBD1
j_gene: TRBJ1-2
abundance: -
v_gene: TRBV7-8

CDR3nt: TGTGCCAGCAGCGTATCCCAGGGTGGTTATAATGAAAAACTGTTTTTT
CDR3aa: CASSVSQGGYNEKLFF
d_gene: -
j_gene: TRBJ1-4
abundance: -
v_gene: TRBV9

CDR3nt: TGTGCCTGGAGTACCGCTTCAGGGGGGAACACTGAAGCTTTCTTT
CDR3aa: CAWSTASGGNTEAFF
d_gene: TRBD1
j_gene: TRBJ1-1
abundance: -
v_gene: TRBV30

CDR3nt: TGTGCCAGCAGCTCATCCGGGACAGGGGGCAGGGAGACCCAGTACTTC
CDR3aa: CASSSSGTGGRETQYF
d_gene: TRBD1
j_gene: TRBJ2-5
abundance: -
v_gene: TRBV13

CDR3nt: TGTGCCAGCAGTGGCTCCACAGGGGGCGCCGGGGATGAGCAGTTCTTC
CDR3aa: CASSGSTGGAGDEQFF
d_gene: TRBD1
j_gene: TRBJ2-1
abundance: -
v_gene: TRBV6-1

CDR3nt: TGTGCCAGTACTACCGGACAGTTCTCTGGAAACACCATATATTTT
CDR3aa: CASTTGQFSGNTIYF
d_gene: -
j_gene: TRBJ1-3
abundance: -
v_gene: TRBV6-5

CDR3nt: TGCGCCAGCAGGATACAGGGTAACACTGAAGCTTTCTTT
CDR3aa: CASRIQGNTEAFF
d_gene: -
j_gene: TRBJ1-1
abundance: -
v_gene: TRBV4-3

CDR3nt: TGTGCTAGTGGGGGGACAGGGGAGAGCAATCAGCCCCAGCATTTT
CDR3aa: CASGGTGESNQPQHF
d_gene: TRBD1
j_gene: TRBJ1-5
abundance: -
v_gene: TRBV12-5

CDR3nt: TGTGCCAGCAGCCCAACGGGAGGGACTGGCGAGCAGTACTTC
CDR3aa: CASSPTGGTGEQYF
d_gene: TRBD2
j_gene: TRBJ2-7
abundance: once
v_gene: TRBV27

CDR3nt: TGTGCTAGCAGCTTACCCACCCGTATGGAAATGTCAGGGCACATTCAGTACTTC
CDR3aa: CASSLPTRMEMSGHIQYF
d_gene: -
j_gene: TRBJ2-4
abundance: -
v_gene: TRBV7-7

CDR3nt: TGTGCCAGCAGCCGTAGCGGGGGAAAAGAGACCCAGTACTTC
CDR3aa: CASSRSGGKETQYF
d_gene: TRBD2
j_gene: TRBJ2-5
abundance: -
v_gene: TRBV6-5

CDR3nt: TGTGCCAGCAACCCGTGGGGCACCTATGGCTACACCTTC
CDR3aa: CASNPWGTYGYTF
d_gene: -
j_gene: TRBJ1-2
abundance: -
v_gene: TRBV11-2

CDR3nt: TGTGCCAGCTCAGCACAGGGGGACTATGGCTACACCTTC
CDR3aa: CASSAQGDYGYTF
d_gene: TRBD1
j_gene: TRBJ1-2
abundance: -
v_gene: TRBV18

CDR3nt: TGTGCCTGGAGTATCGAACAGGGATTTACTGAAGCTTTCTTT
CDR3aa: CAWSIEQGFTEAFF
d_gene: -
j_gene: TRBJ1-1
abundance: -
v_gene: TRBV30

CDR3nt: TGCGCCAGCAGTTACCCTGGACTAGCCAGCACAGATACGCAGTATTTT
CDR3aa: CASSYPGLASTDTQYF
d_gene: TRBD2
j_gene: TRBJ2-3
abundance: -
v_gene: TRBV4-1

CDR3nt: TGTGCCAGTAGTCTTATCCGGGACAGGGTCTTCGGCTACACCTTC
CDR3aa: CASSLIRDRVFGYTF
d_gene: TRBD1
j_gene: TRBJ1-2
abundance: -
v_gene: TRBV19

CDR3nt: TGTGCCAGCAGCCAAGCTAATAGCGGGGGGTTGGATGAGCAGTTCTTC
CDR3aa: CASSQANSGGLDEQFF
d_gene: TRBD2
j_gene: TRBJ2-1
abundance: -
v_gene: TRBV4-2

CDR3nt: TGTGCCAGCAGCTTGGGCAGGGGTTATTCACCCCTCCACTTT
CDR3aa: CASSLGRGYSPLHF
d_gene: -
j_gene: TRBJ1-6
abundance: -
v_gene: TRBV5-8

CDR3nt: TGTGCCAGCAGCTTGGCTGGTCGACAGTTTAATTCACCCCTCCACTTT
CDR3aa: CASSLAGRQFNSPLHF
d_gene: -
j_gene: TRBJ1-6
abundance: -
v_gene: TRBV5-6

CDR3nt: TGTGCCAGCAGTGGAGGCCCAGACAGGGTAGTTTCACCCCTCCACTTT
CDR3aa: CASSGGPDRVVSPLHF
d_gene: TRBD1
j_gene: TRBJ1-6
abundance: -
v_gene: TRBV6-1

CDR3nt: TGTGCCAGCAGCGAATCTGGGACAGGGTTGGAGGAGCAGTACTTC
CDR3aa: CASSESGTGLEEQYF
d_gene: TRBD1
j_gene: TRBJ2-7
abundance: -
v_gene: TRBV2

CDR3nt: TGTGCCGGGAGACAGGGGGCCTCTAACTATGGCTACACCTTC
CDR3aa: CAGRQGASNYGYTF
d_gene: TRBD1
j_gene: TRBJ1-2
abundance: -
v_gene: TRBV6-6

CDR3nt: TGTGCCAGCTCACCTTTCCCAGAAAAGAACACTGAAGCTTTCTTT
CDR3aa: CASSPFPEKNTEAFF
d_gene: -
j_gene: TRBJ1-1
abundance: few
v_gene: TRBV18

CDR3nt: TGTGCCAACGAGGGGGCAGGCGAAGCTTTCTTT
CDR3aa: CANEGAGEAFF
d_gene: TRBD1
j_gene: TRBJ1-1
abundance: -
v_gene: TRBV6-1

CDR3nt: TGCGCCAGCAGCTTGGTCCTAGGGGGGGAGGAGACCCAGTACTTC
CDR3aa: CASSLVLGGEETQYF
d_gene: -
j_gene: TRBJ2-5
abundance: -
v_gene: TRBV5-1

CDR3nt: TGTGCCAGCAGCCCAGGGACAGGGGGAAATCAGCCCCAGCATTTT
CDR3aa: CASSPGTGGNQPQHF
d_gene: TRBD1
j_gene: TRBJ1-5
abundance: -
v_gene: TRBV7-9

CDR3nt: TGTGCCAGCAACACCCCTAGGGGGCCTTATAGCAATCAGCCCCAGCATTTT
CDR3aa: CASNTPRGPYSNQPQHF
d_gene: TRBD1
j_gene: TRBJ1-5
abundance: -
v_gene: TRBV28

CDR3nt: TGTGCCAGCAGCTTGGGACTACCCAGCTACAATGAGCAGTTCTTC
CDR3aa: CASSLGLPSYNEQFF
d_gene: -
j_gene: TRBJ2-1
abundance: -
v_gene: TRBV5-6

CDR3nt: TGTGCCAGCAGCTTCGCAGGGACTGGGAACACTGAAGCTTTCTTT
CDR3aa: CASSFAGTGNTEAFF
d_gene: -
j_gene: TRBJ1-1
abundance: -
v_gene: TRBV7-8

CDR3nt: TGTGCCAGCAGCAGACAACTCGAGCAGTACTTC
CDR3aa: CASSRQLEQYF
d_gene: -
j_gene: TRBJ2-7
abundance: -
v_gene: TRBV25-1

CDR3nt: TGTGCCAGCAAGACCGCCCCTCAGGCTGGAAACACCATATATTTT
CDR3aa: CASKTAPQAGNTIYF
d_gene: -
j_gene: TRBJ1-3
abundance: -
v_gene: TRBV2

CDR3nt: TGTGCCAGCAGTTTAGGGGGGACAGTGTACTTC
CDR3aa: CASSLGGTVYF
d_gene: -
j_gene: TRBJ2-7
abundance: -
v_gene: TRBV27

CDR3nt: TGTGCCAGCAGCCAAGGGGAGGCCCAGTACTTC
CDR3aa: CASSQGEAQYF
d_gene: -
j_gene: TRBJ2-5
abundance: -
v_gene: TRBV27